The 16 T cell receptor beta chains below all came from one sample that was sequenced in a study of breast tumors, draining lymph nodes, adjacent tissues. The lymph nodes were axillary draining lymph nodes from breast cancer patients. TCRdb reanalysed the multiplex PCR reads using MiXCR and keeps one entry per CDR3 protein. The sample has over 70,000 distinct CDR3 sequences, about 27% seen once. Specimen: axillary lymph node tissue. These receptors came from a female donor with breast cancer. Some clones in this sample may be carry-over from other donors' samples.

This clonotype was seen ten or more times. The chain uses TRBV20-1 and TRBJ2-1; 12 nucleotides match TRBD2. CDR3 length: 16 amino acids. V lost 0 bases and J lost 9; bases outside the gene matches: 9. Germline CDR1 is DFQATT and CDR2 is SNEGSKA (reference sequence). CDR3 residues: CSARDGGLAGLGEQFF. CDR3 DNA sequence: TGCAGTGCTAGAGACGGAGGACTAGCGGGACTTGGTGAGCAGTTCTTC.

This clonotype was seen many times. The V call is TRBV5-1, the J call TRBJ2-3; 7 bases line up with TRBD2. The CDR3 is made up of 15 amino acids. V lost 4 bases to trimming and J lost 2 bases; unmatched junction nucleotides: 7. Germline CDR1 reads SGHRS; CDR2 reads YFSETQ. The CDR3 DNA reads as TGCGCCAGCAGCATTCGGGAGGACCTCACAGATACGCAGTATTTT. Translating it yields CASSIREDLTDTQYF.

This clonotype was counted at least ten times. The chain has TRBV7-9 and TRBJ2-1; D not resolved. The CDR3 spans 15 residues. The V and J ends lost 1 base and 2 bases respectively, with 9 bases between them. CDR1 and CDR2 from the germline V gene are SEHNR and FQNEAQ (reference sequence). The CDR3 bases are TGTGCCAGCAGCTTAGGTCGGGCCGCCTACAATGAGCAGTTCTTC. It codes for CASSLGRAAYNEQFF.

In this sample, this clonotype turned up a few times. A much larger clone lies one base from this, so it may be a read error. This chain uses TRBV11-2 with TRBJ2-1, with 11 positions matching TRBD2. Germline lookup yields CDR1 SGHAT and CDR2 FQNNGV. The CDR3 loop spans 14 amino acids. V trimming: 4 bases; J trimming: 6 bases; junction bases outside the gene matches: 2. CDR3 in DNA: TGTGCCAGCAGCTCGGGACTAGCGGCCAATGAGCAGTTCTTC. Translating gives CASSSGLAANEQFF. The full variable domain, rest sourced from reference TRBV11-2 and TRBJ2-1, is EAGVAQSPRYKIIEKRQSVAFWCNPISGHATLYWYQQILGQGPKLLIQFQNNGVVDDSQLPKDRFSAERLKGVDSTLKIQPAKLEDSAVYLCASSSGLAANEQFFGPGTRLTVL.

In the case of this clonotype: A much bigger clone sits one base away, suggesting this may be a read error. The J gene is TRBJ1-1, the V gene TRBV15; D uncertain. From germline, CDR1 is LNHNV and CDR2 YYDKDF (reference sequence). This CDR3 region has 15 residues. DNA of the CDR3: TGTGCCACCAACAGAGGGTTCAGGTCAACGACTGAAGCTTTCTTT. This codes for CATNRGFRSTTEAFF.

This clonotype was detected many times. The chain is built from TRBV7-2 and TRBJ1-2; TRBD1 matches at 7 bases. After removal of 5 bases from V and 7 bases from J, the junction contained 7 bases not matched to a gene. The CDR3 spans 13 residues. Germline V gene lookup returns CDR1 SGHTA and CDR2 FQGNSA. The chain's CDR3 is CASSVTGVAGYTF. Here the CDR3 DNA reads TGTGCCAGCAGCGTAACAGGGGTTGCTGGCTACACCTTC.

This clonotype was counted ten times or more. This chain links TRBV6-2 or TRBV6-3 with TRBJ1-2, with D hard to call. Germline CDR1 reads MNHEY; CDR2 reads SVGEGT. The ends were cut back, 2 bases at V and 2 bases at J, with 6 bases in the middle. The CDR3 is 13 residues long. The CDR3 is CASSYIQNYGYTF. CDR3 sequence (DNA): TGTGCCAGCAGTTACATTCAGAACTATGGCTACACCTTC.

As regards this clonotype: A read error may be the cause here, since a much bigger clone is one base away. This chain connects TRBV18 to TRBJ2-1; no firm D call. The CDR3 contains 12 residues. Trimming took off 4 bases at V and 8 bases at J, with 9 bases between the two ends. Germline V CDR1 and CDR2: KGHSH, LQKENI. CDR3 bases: TGTGCCAGCTCACTACTTGGGGATGAGCAGTTCTTC. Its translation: CASSLLGDEQFF.

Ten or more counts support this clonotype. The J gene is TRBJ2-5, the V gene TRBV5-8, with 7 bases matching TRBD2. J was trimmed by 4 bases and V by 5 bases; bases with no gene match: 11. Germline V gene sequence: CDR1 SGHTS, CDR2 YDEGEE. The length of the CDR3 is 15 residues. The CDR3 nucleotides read TGTGCCAGCAGAGTGAGAGGCGGGACTATAGAGACCCAGTACTTC. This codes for CASRVRGGTIETQYF.

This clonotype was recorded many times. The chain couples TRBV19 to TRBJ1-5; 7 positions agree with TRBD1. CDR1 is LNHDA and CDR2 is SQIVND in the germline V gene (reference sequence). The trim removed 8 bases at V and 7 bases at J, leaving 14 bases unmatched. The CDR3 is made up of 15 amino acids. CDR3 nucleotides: TGTGCCAGTGCTCGACAGGGTGGCCAAAACCAGCCCCAGCATTTT. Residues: CASARQGGQNQPQHF.

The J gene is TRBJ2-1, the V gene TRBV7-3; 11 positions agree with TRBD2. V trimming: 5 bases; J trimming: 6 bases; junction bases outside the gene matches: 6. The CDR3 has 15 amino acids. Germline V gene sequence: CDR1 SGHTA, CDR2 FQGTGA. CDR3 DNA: TGTGCCAGCAGCAGCGGACTAGCGGGCCTCAATGAGCAGTTCTTC. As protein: CASSSGLAGLNEQFF.

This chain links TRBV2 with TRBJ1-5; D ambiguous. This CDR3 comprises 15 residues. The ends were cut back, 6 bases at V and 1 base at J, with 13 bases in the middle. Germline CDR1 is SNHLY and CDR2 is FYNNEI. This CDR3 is CASRTASASNQPQHF. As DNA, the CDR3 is TGTGCCAGCAGAACCGCCTCCGCAAGCAATCAGCCCCAGCATTTT. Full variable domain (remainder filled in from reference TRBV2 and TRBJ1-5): EPEVTQTPSHQVTQMGQEVILRCVPISNHLYFYWYRQILGQKVEFLVSFYNNEISEKSEIFDDQFSVERPDGSNFTLKIRSTKLEDSAMYFCASRTASASNQPQHFGDGTRLSIL.

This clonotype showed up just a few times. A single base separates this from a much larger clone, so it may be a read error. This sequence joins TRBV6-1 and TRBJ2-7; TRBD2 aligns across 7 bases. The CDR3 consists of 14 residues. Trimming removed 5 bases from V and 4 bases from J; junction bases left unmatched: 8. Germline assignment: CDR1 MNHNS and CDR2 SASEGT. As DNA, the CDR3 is TGTGCCAGCAGTCAAGTGGGAGGGCCGTACGAGCAGTACTTC. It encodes CASSQVGGPYEQYF.

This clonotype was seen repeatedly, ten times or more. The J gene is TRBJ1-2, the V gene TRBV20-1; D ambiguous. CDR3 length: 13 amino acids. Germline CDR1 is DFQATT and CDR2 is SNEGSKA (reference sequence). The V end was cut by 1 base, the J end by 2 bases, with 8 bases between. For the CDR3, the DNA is TGCAGTGCTAGAGTGTCAGAAAACTATGGCTACACCTTC. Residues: CSARVSENYGYTF.

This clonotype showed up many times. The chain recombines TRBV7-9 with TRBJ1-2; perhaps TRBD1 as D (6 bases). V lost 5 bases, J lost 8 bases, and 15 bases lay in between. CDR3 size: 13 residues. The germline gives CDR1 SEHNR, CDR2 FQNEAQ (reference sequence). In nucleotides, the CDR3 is TGTGCCAGCAGCCCCTACCCAGGGGACGGCTACACCTTC. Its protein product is CASSPYPGDGYTF.

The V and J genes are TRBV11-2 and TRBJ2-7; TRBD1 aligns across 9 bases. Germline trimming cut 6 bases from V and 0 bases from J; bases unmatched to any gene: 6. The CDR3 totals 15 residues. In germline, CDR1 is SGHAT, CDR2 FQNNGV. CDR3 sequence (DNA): TGTGCCAGCAGGACCGGGACAGGGCCCTCCTACGAGCAGTACTTC. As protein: CASRTGTGPSYEQYF.